This T cell receptor (beta chain) was profiled in a study of vaccination effects on CD4 cells after COVID-19. The V gene's germline CDR1 is SGHDT and CDR2 YYEEEE. Trimming removed 3 bases at V and 8 bases at J, with 11 bases between. CDR3 length: 13 amino acids. Generated by immunoSEQ multiplex PCR, the TCRdb table keeps only in-frame clones and is missing some. The sample carries more than 20,000 clones, around 67% recorded once. Viral peptide pools were used in the ViraFEST assay to expand antigen-specific CD4+ T cells, and sequencing came afterward. With 9 to 11 days of culture completed, CD4+ T cells were isolated. Either the mRNA-1273 or the BNT162b2 vaccine was given to participants as two doses. Every well got 1.5 million to 2.5 million PBMC, which were grown with around 10 IU/ml IL-2 and around 10 ug/ml peptides. Days 3 and 7 were when half the medium was replaced with IL-2 medium. Points on this clone: The antigen is undetermined.

Whole-study results and caveats: Late post-vaccination, clones induced by infection and those induced by vaccine underwent marked clonal contraction. Researchers reported few convalescent patients and no early post-infection timepoints in the study.

The source is a human donor who received a COVID-19 vaccine. This specimen consisted of CD4+ T cells from PBMCs cultured with SARS-CoV-2 spike peptides, obtained after COVID-19 vaccination. The rearrangement uses TRBV5-6 and TRBJ1-4, with unresolved D. As DNA, the CDR3 is TGTGCCAGCAGCTACGAAACGCGGGAAAAACTGTTTTTT. Its protein product is CASSYETREKLFF.